These 19 T cell receptor beta chains came from one sample sequenced in a study of blood T cells in healthy people across ages. Using a J-beta primer mix together with a sample-barcoded 5' primer, a second PCR was run for 7 to 11 cycles. One entry per CDR3 protein results from TCRdb running MiXCR on the 5' RACE reads. The sample holds roughly 570,000 distinct CDR3 sequences, 27% seen once. The sample comprised blood. These receptor sequences come from a woman in her sixties or seventies in good health.

J is TRBJ2-1 and V is TRBV20-1; D may be TRBD1 or TRBD2 (5 bases each). V lost 6 bases and J lost 1, with 28 bases in between. Germline V gives CDR1 DFQATT, CDR2 SNEGSKA (reference sequence). There are 19 residues in the CDR3. The CDR3 nucleotides read TGCAGTGCATCGCTGAGAGGGGTCGCAATGGTCGGTTCCTACAATGAGCAGTTCTTC. It codes for CSASLRGVAMVGSYNEQFF.

This clonotype came up a few times. The chain links TRBV20-1 to TRBJ1-3; 7 bases match TRBD1. This CDR3 comprises 14 residues. Trimming cost V 1 base and J 6 bases; bases outside gene matches: 6. Germline V gives CDR1 DFQATT, CDR2 SNEGSKA (reference sequence). For the CDR3, the DNA is TGCAGTGCTAGAGGCCCAGGGGGAATAAACACCATATATTTT. It is translated as CSARGPGGINTIYF.

This clonotype was recorded at least ten times. This chain uses TRBV6-2 or TRBV6-3 with TRBJ2-5; D remains ambiguous. This CDR3 contains 11 residues. The V and J ends lost 2 bases and 5 bases respectively, with 3 bases between them. CDR1 is MNHEY and CDR2 is SVGEGT in the germline V gene. The CDR3 bases are TGTGCCAGCAGTTACGCGGAGACCCAGTACTTC. It yields the protein CASSYAETQYF.

This clonotype was observed many times. This chain connects TRBV12-3 or TRBV12-4 to TRBJ1-6; possibly TRBD1 for D (6 bases). V was shortened by 7 bases and J by 10 bases, with 20 bases between the two germline ends. CDR3 size: 15 residues. The CDR3 region has the DNA TGTGCCAGCACCCTTCGGGGGGCGGGTGGATCACCCCTCCACTTT. This gives the protein CASTLRGAGGSPLHF.

This rearrangement joins TRBV7-6 to TRBJ2-2; no reliable D call. V lost 3 bases and J lost 0, with 8 bases in between. The CDR3 has 15 residues. CDR1 is SGHVS, CDR2 FNYEAQ, per germline. The CDR3 loop reads CASSFGQSNTGELFF. CDR3 nucleotide sequence: TGTGCCAGCAGCTTTGGGCAGTCGAACACCGGGGAGCTGTTTTTT.

As DNA, the CDR3 is TGTGCCAGCAGCCAAGATATTGGGGCGCGGGAGACCCAGTACTTC. Translating gives CASSQDIGARETQYF. The chain links TRBV14 to TRBJ2-5; D possibly corresponds to TRBD1 (5 bases). CDR1 is SGHDN, CDR2 FVKESK, per germline. This CDR3 has 15 residues. Trimming removed 0 bases from V and 5 bases from J, with 13 bases in between.

This sequence joins TRBV28 and TRBJ2-7; D is possibly TRBD1 (6 bases). V lost 7 bases and J 2 bases, leaving 15 bases between the germline ends. This CDR3 region has 14 residues. The germline V gene encodes CDR1 MDHEN and CDR2 SYDVKM. The CDR3 reads CASNVRTAPYEQYF. CDR3 nucleotide sequence: TGTGCCAGCAACGTTAGGACAGCACCCTACGAGCAGTACTTC. Full variable domain (missing parts from reference TRBV28 and TRBJ2-7): DVKVTQSSRYLVKRTGEKVFLECVQDMDHENMFWYRQDPGLGLRLIYFSYDVKMKEKGDIPEGYSVSREKKERFSLILESASTNQTSMYLCASNVRTAPYEQYFGPGTRLTVT.

This clonotype has more than one count but fewer than ten. The rearrangement joins TRBV2 to TRBJ2-7; TRBD1 aligns across 7 bases. The length of the CDR3 is 12 residues. The V segment lost 7 bases and the J segment 4 bases; nucleotides outside the gene matches: 4. Germline V gene data show CDR1 as SNHLY and CDR2 as FYNNEI. CDR3 amino acids: CASKGGGYEQYF. In DNA, the CDR3 is TGTGCCAGCAAAGGGGGCGGGTACGAGCAGTACTTC.

This clonotype has more than one count but fewer than ten. The chain is built from TRBV7-2 and TRBJ1-6, with 7 bases fitting TRBD1. The CDR3 has 16 amino acids. The ends lost 7 bases at V and 7 bases at J; junction bases unmatched: 13. CDR1 is SGHTA and CDR2 is FQGNSA in the germline V gene. The CDR3 DNA follows: TGTGCCAGCAAGACGAGTTCCGGACAGGAGAATTCACCCCTCCACTTT. Translating gives CASKTSSGQENSPLHF.

This clonotype has a handful of counts. CDR3 nucleotides: TGCGCCAGCAGCCAAGTAAGGCTCCTAAGGTACAATGAGCAGTTCTTC. This sequence encodes CASSQVRLLRYNEQFF. The chain joins TRBV4-1 to TRBJ2-1; D ambiguous. From germline, CDR1 is MGHRA and CDR2 YSYEKL. CDR3 size: 16 residues. Trimming removed 1 base at V and 4 bases at J, with 14 bases between.

CDR3: CASSHLMSPGLANTGELFF. In nucleotides, the CDR3 is TGTGCCAGCAGCCACCTTATGAGCCCGGGACTAGCGAACACCGGGGAGCTGTTTTTT. This rearrangement joins TRBV3-1 to TRBJ2-2; TRBD2 agrees at 8 bases. J was trimmed by 0 bases and V by 3 bases; bases with no gene match: 12. This CDR3 is 19 amino acids long. From germline, CDR1 is LGHDT and CDR2 YNNKEL (reference sequence).

This chain joins TRBV15 and TRBJ2-7; D might be TRBD1 (6 bases). The CDR3 consists of 18 residues. Trimming left V 0 bases short and J 0 bases short, with 18 bases between. In germline, CDR1 is LNHNV, CDR2 YYDKDF (reference sequence). CDR3 DNA: TGTGCCACCAGCAGAGAACAGGGTAGACCGAGGAGCTCCTACGAGCAGTACTTC. Protein: CATSREQGRPRSSYEQYF.

This clonotype was detected only a few times. V is TRBV7-2 and J is TRBJ2-3; 8 bases are a match to TRBD2. Germline CDR1 and CDR2: SGHTA and FQGNSA. V lost 5 bases and J lost 2; bases outside the gene matches: 6. The CDR3 has 15 residues. In DNA form, the CDR3 reads TGTGCCAGCAGCCGGAGCGGGGGTTACACAGATACGCAGTATTTT. Translating it yields CASSRSGGYTDTQYF.

This clonotype was seen a few times. This chain links TRBV6-2 or TRBV6-3 with TRBJ1-6, with D possibly being TRBD1 (6 bases). Germline loops: CDR1 MNHEY, CDR2 SVGEGT. This CDR3 region has 14 residues. Trimming left V 6 bases short and J 7 bases short, with 13 bases between. The CDR3 nucleotides are TGTGCCAGCAGAACGGGGGCTTGGAATTCACCCCTCCACTTT. Encoded protein: CASRTGAWNSPLHF.

The rearrangement joins TRBV7-2 to TRBJ1-2, with 7 bases identical to TRBD1. The germline CDR1 and CDR2 sequences are SGHTA and FQGNSA. The length of the CDR3 is 15 residues. The ends lost 1 base at V and 5 bases at J; junction bases unmatched: 7. Here the CDR3 reads CASSLGGTALYGYTF. CDR3 coding DNA: TGTGCCAGCAGCTTAGGGGGGACAGCCTTATATGGCTACACCTTC.

This clonotype appeared a few times. The chain has TRBV20-1 and TRBJ2-1, with 14 bases aligning to TRBD2. Germline V gene data show CDR1 as DFQATT and CDR2 as SNEGSKA (reference sequence). V shed 8 bases and J 7 bases; nucleotides not matched to a gene: 16. The CDR3 spans 17 residues. The CDR3 loop is CSTTIRLAGGPRNEQFF. CDR3 coding DNA: TGCAGTACCACGATCCGACTAGCGGGGGGGCCACGGAATGAGCAGTTCTTC.

This chain connects TRBV12-3 or TRBV12-4 to TRBJ2-1; 9 positions match TRBD2. The CDR3 has 16 amino acids. Trimming took 3 bases from V and 4 from J; bases not matched to a gene: 7. The CDR3 loop is CASSFDSGGVYNEQFF. CDR3 sequence (DNA): TGTGCCAGCAGTTTCGATAGCGGGGGAGTTTACAATGAGCAGTTCTTC.

This clonotype was seen a handful of times. CDR3 region: CSVEADRVSSINGYTF. CDR3 DNA sequence: TGCAGCGTTGAAGCGGACAGGGTATCGTCTATCAATGGCTACACCTTC. This chain connects TRBV29-1 to TRBJ1-2, with 8 bases fitting TRBD1. The germline V gene encodes CDR1 SQVTM and CDR2 ANQGSEA. The CDR3 extends over 16 amino acids. V shed 1 base and J 6 bases; nucleotides not matched to a gene: 13.

The V gene is TRBV6-2 or TRBV6-3, the J gene TRBJ2-3, with 8 nucleotides matching TRBD1. The CDR3 contains 16 residues. J was trimmed by 3 bases and V by 6 bases; bases with no gene match: 11. CDR1 MNHEY and CDR2 SVGEGT come from the germline V gene. Here the CDR3 DNA reads TGTGCCAGCAGGGAAAGACAGGGGTGGGGTACAGATACGCAGTATTTT. Its protein product is CASRERQGWGTDTQYF.